The 10 T cell receptor beta chains listed next were all sequenced from one sample in a study of CD8+ T cells in alopecia areata (dated by TCRdb to 2016 to 2019). Library preparation used the immunoSEQ multiplex PCR assay. To provide template for TCR sequencing, every sample had RNA extracted and reverse transcribed into cDNA. Sourced from immuneACCESS, this table was stored by TCRdb with only in-frame sequences that have V and J called. A share of the clones is absent; for the studies checked, an unresolved V gene accounts for under half, and the remainder has no known explanation. The sample yields 200,000 to 250,000 clones; around three fifths were counted once. 0.45% of the sample is in the top ten clones. The time point label for this specimen denotes: baseline before oral tofacitinib. Source: CD4+ T cells sorted from blood, taken at week 0. The source of these receptors is a human donor with alopecia areata.

V usage is TRBV6-5 and J usage is TRBJ2-7; no definite D call. The CDR3 is 14 residues long. The ends were cut back, 3 bases at V and 2 bases at J, with 11 bases in the middle. Germline CDR1 is MNHEY and CDR2 is SVGAGI. CDR3: CASSYIGMPYEQYF. The CDR3 DNA reads as TGTGCCAGCAGTTATATCGGCATGCCCTACGAGCAGTACTTC.

The chain uses TRBV15 and TRBJ2-3; D unresolved. CDR1 is LNHNV, CDR2 YYDKDF, per germline (reference sequence). The CDR3 contains 14 residues. V lost 0 bases and J lost 3, with 7 bases in between. The CDR3 sequence: CATSRDLGTDTQYF. The DNA for the CDR3 is TGTGCCACCAGCAGAGATCTTGGTACAGATACGCAGTATTTT.

The chain combines TRBV5-5 with TRBJ2-3; no reliable D call. V lost 2 bases and J lost 5, with 12 bases in between. The CDR3 loop spans 14 amino acids. Germline V gives CDR1 SGHKS, CDR2 YYEKEE (reference sequence). The CDR3 loop is CASSLQYAKDTQYF. The CDR3 DNA follows: TGTGCCAGCAGCTTACAGTACGCCAAAGATACGCAGTATTTT.

This clone was detected a few times. The chain joins TRBV13 to TRBJ1-2; TRBD1 might be the D (5 bases). CDR1 is PRHDT and CDR2 is FYEKMQ in the germline V gene (reference sequence). The CDR3 spans 14 residues. V gave up 6 bases and J gave up 2 bases, with 13 bases separating them. The DNA of the CDR3 is TGTGCCAGCAGTCGGTCGGGGCGGAACTATGGCTACACCTTC. Translating it yields CASSRSGRNYGYTF.

The gene calls are TRBV29-1 and TRBJ2-3; D remains ambiguous. CDR1 and CDR2 (germline): SQVTM, ANQGSEA. Trimming removed 6 bases at V and 2 bases at J, with 18 bases between. This CDR3 has 15 residues. In nucleotides, the CDR3 is TGCAGCGTCGCGCTCACGGGTGGGGTCACAGATACGCAGTATTTT. Protein sequence: CSVALTGGVTDTQYF.

This chain links TRBV4-1 with TRBJ1-1; D remains ambiguous. Germline V gives CDR1 MGHRA, CDR2 YSYEKL. CDR3 length: 13 amino acids. V was trimmed by 3 bases and J by 6 bases, leaving 11 bases between them. The CDR3 DNA reads TGCGCCAGCAGCCACAGAGGAGAAGCTGAAGCTTTCTTT. Translated, it gives CASSHRGEAEAFF.

This clone came up a few times. The chain has TRBV5-4 and TRBJ1-4, with D perhaps matching TRBD1 (5 bases). V gave up 5 bases and J gave up 8 bases, with 16 bases separating them. The CDR3 has 14 residues. The germline CDR1 and CDR2 sequences are SGHNT and YYREEE (reference sequence). This CDR3 is CASSLDQGGEKLFF. The CDR3 DNA is TGTGCCAGCAGTCTGGACCAGGGTGGCGAAAAACTGTTTTTT.

This clone was counted many times. The rearrangement links TRBV5-1 to TRBJ2-3; TRBD2 agrees at 8 bases. Germline V gives CDR1 SGHRS, CDR2 YFSETQ. There are 16 residues in the CDR3. Trimming at V came to 3 bases and at J to 0 bases, leaving 6 bases not matched to a gene. The chain's CDR3 is CASSSLSSGSTDTQYF. The CDR3 region has the DNA TGCGCCAGCAGCTCCCTCTCTAGCGGGAGCACAGATACGCAGTATTTT.

This clone was found a few times. The chain joins TRBV7-3 to TRBJ2-1; the match to TRBD2 covers 12 bases. The CDR3 is 14 amino acids. Germline trimming cut 4 bases from V and 10 bases from J; bases unmatched to any gene: 5. The germline CDR1 and CDR2 sequences are SGHTA and FQGTGA. In nucleotides, the CDR3 is TGTGCCAGCAGCTCCCGACTAGCGGGGGCGGAGCAGTTCTTC. Translated: CASSSRLAGAEQFF.

The chain recombines TRBV7-3 with TRBJ2-4; 9 bases are shared with TRBD2. V was clipped by 6 bases and J by 6 bases; unmatched bases: 3. The CDR3 extends over 13 amino acids. Germline V gene sequence: CDR1 SGHTA, CDR2 FQGTGA. CDR3 sequence (DNA): TGTGCCAGCAGTAGCGGGAGCACAAACATTCAGTACTTC. Translated: CASSSGSTNIQYF.